The present T cell receptor (beta chain) was sequenced within a study of T-cell reconstitution after alpha-beta-depleted transplantation in children. V lost 6 bases and J 16 bases, leaving 22 bases between the germline ends. The CDR3 loop spans 12 amino acids. Germline lookup yields CDR1 DFQATT and CDR2 SNEGSKA (reference sequence). Notes on the study in general: Counts and diversity of T cells one year after transplant came mostly from newly produced T cells. Alpha-beta T cells about two months after transplant reportedly derived from several hundred expanded graft clones. High day-60 TCRbeta diversity in some patients came from surviving recipient T cells and thymic progenitors.

Notes on this clonotype: The antigen remains undetermined.

Unique molecular identifiers featured in how the TCRbeta library was prepared. MiXCR, applied by TCRdb to the PCR reads, yields one record per CDR3 protein. Found here are about 980,000 distinct CDR3 sequences, about 29% of them singletons; the top ten hold 28%. The chain employs TRBV20-1 and TRBJ2-1; D is possibly TRBD2 (7 bases). The clonotype was recovered from a boy younger than two who had a stem cell transplant for SCID, so the T cells may come from the graft donor. Sequenced material: PBMCs, mostly from graft donor cells, taken 360 days after TCRalphabeta/CD19-depleted stem cell transplant. The CDR3 sequence is CSARQASGGRFF. For the CDR3, the DNA is TGCAGTGCACGACAGGCCTCTGGCGGGAGATTCTTC.